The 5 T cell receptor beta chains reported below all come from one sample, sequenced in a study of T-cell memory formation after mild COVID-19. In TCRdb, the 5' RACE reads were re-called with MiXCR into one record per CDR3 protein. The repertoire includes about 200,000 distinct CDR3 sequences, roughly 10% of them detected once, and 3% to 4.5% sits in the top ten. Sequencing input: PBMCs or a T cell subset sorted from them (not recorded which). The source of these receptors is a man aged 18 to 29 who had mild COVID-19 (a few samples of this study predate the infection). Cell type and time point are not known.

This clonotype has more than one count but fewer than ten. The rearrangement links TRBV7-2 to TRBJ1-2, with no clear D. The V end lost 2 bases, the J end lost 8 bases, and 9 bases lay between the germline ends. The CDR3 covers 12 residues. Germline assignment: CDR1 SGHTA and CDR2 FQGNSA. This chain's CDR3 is CASSLSMGGYTF. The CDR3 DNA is TGTGCCAGCAGCTTAAGTATGGGCGGCTACACCTTC.

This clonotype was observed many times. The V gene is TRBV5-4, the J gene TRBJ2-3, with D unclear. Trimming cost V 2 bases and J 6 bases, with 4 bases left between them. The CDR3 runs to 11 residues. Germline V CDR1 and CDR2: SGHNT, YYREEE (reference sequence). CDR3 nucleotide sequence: TGTGCCAGCAGCTTTAGGGATACGCAGTATTTT. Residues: CASSFRDTQYF.

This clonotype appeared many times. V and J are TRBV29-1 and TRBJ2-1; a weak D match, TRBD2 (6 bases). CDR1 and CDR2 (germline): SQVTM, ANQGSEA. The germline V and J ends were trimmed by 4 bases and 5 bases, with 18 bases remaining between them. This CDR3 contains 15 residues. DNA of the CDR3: TGCAGCGTTGGAAAGGGGACTTACATAGACAATGAGCAGTTCTTC. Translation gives CSVGKGTYIDNEQFF.

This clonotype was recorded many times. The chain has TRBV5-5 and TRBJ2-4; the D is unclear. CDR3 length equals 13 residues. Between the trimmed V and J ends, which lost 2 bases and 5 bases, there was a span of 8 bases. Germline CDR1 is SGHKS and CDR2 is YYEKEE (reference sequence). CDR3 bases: TGTGCCAGCAGCTTCCTACAGCAAAACATTCAGTACTTC. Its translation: CASSFLQQNIQYF.

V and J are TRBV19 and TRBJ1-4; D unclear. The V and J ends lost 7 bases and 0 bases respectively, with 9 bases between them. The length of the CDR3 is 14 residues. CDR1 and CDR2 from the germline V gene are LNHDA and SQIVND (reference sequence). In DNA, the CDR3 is TGTGCCAGTACCATTGAAGCAACTAATGAAAAACTGTTTTTT. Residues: CASTIEATNEKLFF.